This entry is about one T cell receptor beta chain. Trimming left V 6 bases short and J 2 bases short, with 14 bases between. Germline V gives CDR1 MNHNS, CDR2 SASEGT. There are 14 residues in the CDR3. The sample comes from a study of shared clonotypes between healthy human individuals. Data came from immunoSEQ multiplex PCR; TCRdb stores just in-frame clones and leaves some out. Of 2,500,000 or so clones listed, about 92% were seen once; the top ten hold 0.11% to 0.15%. The sequenced material came from naive CD4+ T cells sorted from blood. Subset here: CD45RA+ positively selected. This chain uses TRBV6-1 with TRBJ2-7, with D perhaps TRBD1 (5 bases). The clonotype was recovered from a man aged 18 to 29 in good health. CDR3 sequence: CASRVAAGTYEQYF. CDR3 DNA: TGTGCCAGCAGGGTAGCAGCAGGGACCTACGAGCAGTACTTC.